Below are 24 T cell receptor beta chains sequenced from a single sample in a study of post-analysis software for immune sequencing data. Study-level points and caveats: Patients carried a few TRBV segments more frequently than controls did, and TRBV5-6, TRBV5-1 and TRBV20-1 were among them.

The library was made from cDNA and included unique molecular identifiers. TCRdb fed the PCR reads into MiXCR, producing one record per CDR3 protein. This table has approximately 660,000 distinct CDR3 sequences, approximately 60% appearing once. These receptors are not linked to any known antigen. Sequencing input: blood. The receptor set was obtained from a girl aged 2 to 10 with multiple sclerosis.

The V call is TRBV11-2, the J call TRBJ2-5; 9 nucleotides align to TRBD2. The J call may not be correct, given that the DNA end is closer to TRBJ2-7. This CDR3 is built from 16 residues. Germline V CDR1 and CDR2: SGHAT, FQNNGV. The CDR3 nucleotides read TGTGCCAGCAGGGCTATAGCGGGAGTAAACCCCTACGAGCAGTACTTC. Translating gives CASRAIAGVNPYEQYF.

This clonotype was recorded only once. J is TRBJ2-7 and V is TRBV28; D possibly uses TRBD1 or TRBD2 (5 bases each). The CDR3 consists of 12 residues. The V end was cut by 3 bases, the J end by 5 bases, with 8 bases between. CDR1 is MDHEN, CDR2 SYDVKM, per germline. The CDR3 here is CASSFGTNEQYF. Here the CDR3 DNA reads TGTGCCAGCAGTTTTGGGACGAACGAGCAGTACTTC.

The chain couples TRBV5-1 to TRBJ2-1; 15 nucleotides line up with TRBD2. CDR1 and CDR2 from the germline V gene are SGHRS and YFSETQ. The CDR3 has 20 amino acids. V lost 0 bases, J lost 7 bases, and 14 bases stayed unmatched. The CDR3 sequence is CASSLASGLAGGGHRNEQFF. DNA of the CDR3: TGCGCCAGCAGCTTGGCCTCAGGACTAGCGGGAGGGGGTCATCGTAATGAGCAGTTCTTC.

The CDR3 DNA reads TGCGCCAGCAGCTTACCCAACCCAGGGGGGACGAACACTGAAGCTTTCTTT. This sequence encodes CASSLPNPGGTNTEAFF. J is TRBJ1-1 and V is TRBV5-1, with 7 bases aligning to TRBD1. The CDR3 runs 17 residues. V lost 2 bases to trimming and J lost 1 base; unmatched junction nucleotides: 11. CDR1 is SGHRS, CDR2 YFSETQ, per germline.

The chain joins TRBV5-1 to TRBJ2-7; 10 bases are a match to TRBD1. Germline CDR1 and CDR2: SGHRS and YFSETQ. The CDR3 runs to 15 residues. After removal of 7 bases from V and 6 bases from J, the junction contained 13 bases not matched to a gene. CDR3 region: CASALIPGQGSEQYF. The CDR3 DNA sequence: TGCGCCAGCGCCCTCATCCCGGGACAGGGGTCCGAGCAGTACTTC.

The rearrangement joins TRBV10-3 to TRBJ2-5; D is unresolved. Germline V CDR1 and CDR2: ENHRY, SYGVKD. V gave up 7 bases and J gave up 5 bases, with 11 bases separating them. The CDR3 sequence is 12 residues long. In DNA, the CDR3 is TGTGCCATCACCGCCGACGGGGAGACCCAGTACTTC. Protein product: CAITADGETQYF.

This clonotype was seen just once. J is TRBJ2-1 and V is TRBV20-1; D assignment may be TRBD1 or TRBD2 (6 bases each). The CDR3 is 17 residues long. The V gene's germline CDR1 is DFQATT and CDR2 SNEGSKA (reference sequence). V was pared by 0 bases and J by 4 bases, with 19 bases between. The CDR3 nucleotides read TGCAGTGCTAGAGACCCTCTTGGAGGGGGGAGGTACAATGAGCAGTTCTTC. This gives the protein CSARDPLGGGRYNEQFF.

This sequence joins TRBV6-2 or TRBV6-3 and TRBJ2-7; D is possibly TRBD2 (5 bases). Germline lookup yields CDR1 MNHEY and CDR2 SVGEGT. V lost 2 bases to trimming and J lost 3 bases, with 8 bases between them. The CDR3 loop spans 13 amino acids. The CDR3 nucleotides are TGTGCCAGCAGTTACCTGAGGGACTACGAGCAGTACTTC. It is translated as CASSYLRDYEQYF.

V gene TRBV7-2 combines with J gene TRBJ2-5, with 8 bases lining up with TRBD1. With 3 bases clipped from V and 1 base from J, the junction kept 4 bases outside the gene matches. Looked up from germline, CDR1 is SGHTA and CDR2 is FQGNSA. The CDR3 contains 15 residues. CDR3 DNA: TGTGCCAGCAGCTTCCTGACAGGGGCCCAAGAGACCCAGTACTTC. Protein: CASSFLTGAQETQYF. Based on the CDR3 plus reference TRBV7-2 and TRBJ2-5, the full variable domain is GAGVSQSPSNKVTEKGKDVELRCDPISGHTALYWYRQSLGQGLEFLIYFQGNSAPDKSGLPSDRFSAERTGGSVSTLTIQRTQQEDSAVYLCASSFLTGAQETQYFGPGTRLLVL.

This chain joins TRBV15 and TRBJ2-5; 9 bases fit TRBD1. The J segment lost 4 bases and the V segment lost 1 base, leaving 1 base of the junction unmatched. From germline, CDR1 is LNHNV and CDR2 YYDKDF (reference sequence). The CDR3 extends over 14 amino acids. The CDR3 DNA is TGTGCCACCAGCAGAGGACAGGGGGTAGAGACCCAGTACTTC. Protein product: CATSRGQGVETQYF.

This clonotype occurred many times. The chain combines TRBV7-2 with TRBJ2-5, with TRBD1 matching 7 bases. The CDR3 has 13 amino acids. Germline V lookup: CDR1 SGHTA, CDR2 FQGNSA. With V trimmed by 3 bases and J by 3 bases, 1 base remained unmatched. In nucleotides, the CDR3 is TGTGCCAGCAGCTTTGACAGGGAAGAGACCCAGTACTTC. This translates into CASSFDREETQYF.

V and J are TRBV6-2 or TRBV6-3 and TRBJ2-3, with a possible D match to TRBD1 (6 bases). The CDR3 is 14 amino acids. Trimming left V 8 bases short and J 3 bases short, with 15 bases between. CDR1 and CDR2 from the germline V gene are MNHEY and SVGEGT. CDR3 DNA sequence: TGTGCCAGCTACACAGGGCAGCGAACAGATACGCAGTATTTT. It translates to CASYTGQRTDTQYF.

In this sample, this clonotype turned up once. V usage is TRBV20-1 and J usage is TRBJ1-1, with 8 bases identical to TRBD1. Trimming took 1 base from V and 6 from J; bases not matched to a gene: 10. CDR3 length: 15 amino acids. CDR1 and CDR2 from the germline V gene are DFQATT and SNEGSKA (reference sequence). CDR3 DNA: TGCAGTGCTAGAGGCGCTACGGACAGGGATGCTGAAGCTTTCTTT. It encodes CSARGATDRDAEAFF.

CDR3 region: CASSEKREVGETQYF. The CDR3 DNA is TGTGCCAGCAGTGAGAAGCGGGAGGTCGGAGAGACCCAGTACTTC. The chain employs TRBV2 and TRBJ2-5, with 9 positions matching TRBD2. V lost 3 bases and J lost 4; bases outside the gene matches: 6. Germline-derived CDR1 and CDR2 are SNHLY and FYNNEI. CDR3 length equals 15 residues.

V gene TRBV5-1 combines with J gene TRBJ2-3; D is uncertain. The germline V gene has CDR1 SGHRS and CDR2 YFSETQ. There are 14 residues in the CDR3. Between the trimmed V and J ends, which lost 4 bases and 4 bases, there was a span of 13 bases. This CDR3 is CASSPWAVSDTQYF. In DNA, the CDR3 is TGCGCCAGCAGCCCTTGGGCGGTGTCAGATACGCAGTATTTT.

The chain carries TRBV28 and TRBJ2-1; D ambiguous. Between the trimmed V and J ends, which lost 11 bases and 0 bases, there was a span of 17 bases. The germline gives CDR1 MDHEN, CDR2 SYDVKM. There are 15 residues in the CDR3. The CDR3 bases are TGTGCCGCCACGGGTAGCCTGAGCTCCTACAATGAGCAGTTCTTC. Encoded protein: CAATGSLSSYNEQFF.

The chain uses TRBV29-1 and TRBJ2-3, with 8 bases identical to TRBD1. CDR1 and CDR2 (germline): SQVTM, ANQGSEA. Germline trimming cut 4 bases from V and 2 bases from J; bases unmatched to any gene: 5. This CDR3 is built from 14 residues. CDR3 nucleotide sequence: TGCAGCGTTGTAGCAGGGGGCGACACAGATACGCAGTATTTT. Amino acid sequence: CSVVAGGDTDTQYF.

The chain recombines TRBV12-3 or TRBV12-4 with TRBJ2-5; perhaps TRBD1 as D (6 bases). The CDR3 loop spans 13 amino acids. Deletions cut 5 bases from V and 5 bases from J, with 12 bases between. In DNA, the CDR3 is TGTGCCAGCAGTGAACAGGGATCGGAGACCCAGTACTTC. Protein sequence: CASSEQGSETQYF.

The chain couples TRBV5-4 to TRBJ2-5; TRBD2 matches at 10 bases. CDR1 and CDR2 from the germline V gene are SGHNT and YYREEE (reference sequence). Losses at the gene ends were 0 bases for V and 3 bases for J; bases not matched to a gene: 2. The CDR3 covers 15 residues. The CDR3 is CASSLEAGGEETQYF. The DNA for the CDR3 is TGTGCCAGCAGCTTGGAAGCGGGGGGGGAAGAGACCCAGTACTTC.

V gene TRBV6-2 or TRBV6-3 combines with J gene TRBJ1-5, with D hard to call. The CDR3 runs to 13 residues. Trimming removed 0 bases at V and 6 bases at J, with 6 bases between. Germline values: CDR1 MNHEY, CDR2 SVGEGT. The chain's CDR3 is CASSYSGSQPQHF. The CDR3 DNA is TGTGCCAGCAGTTACTCGGGAAGTCAGCCCCAGCATTTT.

The chain carries TRBV3-1 and TRBJ2-5; D call uncertain. Germline V gene sequence: CDR1 LGHDT, CDR2 YNNKEL (reference sequence). Trimming removed 1 base at V and 5 bases at J, with 14 bases between. CDR3 length: 15 amino acids. The CDR3 coding sequence is TGTGCCAGCAGCCAAGGGCTCGATGACGGGGAGACCCAGTACTTC. Protein product: CASSQGLDDGETQYF.

Worth noting for this clonotype: The germline gene is not matched at one end of the junction; a read error may be the cause. The chain is built from TRBV7-2 and TRBJ1-1, with D possibly TRBD1 on 5 matching bases. Germline V gene sequence: CDR1 SGHTA, CDR2 FQGNSA. CDR3 length equals 12 residues. CDR3 nucleotide sequence: TGTGCCAGCAGTTTAGGTACAGAGGGGGCTTTCTTT. Translated, it gives CASSLGTEGAFF.

The rearrangement joins TRBV20-1 to TRBJ2-7; 15 nucleotides line up with TRBD2. After removal of 5 bases from V and 4 bases from J, the junction contained 12 bases not matched to a gene. Germline V gives CDR1 DFQATT, CDR2 SNEGSKA (reference sequence). The CDR3 covers 17 residues. As DNA, the CDR3 is TGCAGTGCTCAAGGGGTAATGGGACTAGCGGGAGGTTACGAGCAGTACTTC. Protein product: CSAQGVMGLAGGYEQYF.

The chain has TRBV5-1 and TRBJ2-6; a weak D match, TRBD2 (6 bases). CDR1 and CDR2 from the germline V gene are SGHRS and YFSETQ. The CDR3 totals 16 residues. V was shortened by 5 bases and J by 0 bases, with 12 bases between the two germline ends. This CDR3 reads CASRSPGSSGANVLTF. The CDR3 DNA reads as TGCGCCAGCAGGAGCCCCGGGAGCTCTGGGGCCAACGTCCTGACTTTC. The full variable domain, in which reference TRBV5-1 and TRBJ2-6 provide the parts outside the CDR3, is KAGVTQTPRYLIKTRGQQVTLSCSPISGHRSVSWYQQTPGQGLQFLFEYFSETQRNKGNFPGRFSGRQFSNSRSEMNVSTLELGDSALYLCASRSPGSSGANVLTFGAGSRLTVL.